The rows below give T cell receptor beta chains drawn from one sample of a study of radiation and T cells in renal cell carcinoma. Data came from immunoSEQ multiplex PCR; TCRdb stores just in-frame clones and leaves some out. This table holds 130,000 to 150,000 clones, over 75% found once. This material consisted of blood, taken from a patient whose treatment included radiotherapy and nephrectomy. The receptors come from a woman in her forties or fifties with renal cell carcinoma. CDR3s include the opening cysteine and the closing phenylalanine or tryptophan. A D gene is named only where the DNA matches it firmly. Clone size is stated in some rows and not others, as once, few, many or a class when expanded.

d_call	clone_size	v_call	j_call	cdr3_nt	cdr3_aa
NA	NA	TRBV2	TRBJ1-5	TGTGCCAGCAGTGCTCCCTGGGCCCCTAGCAATCAGCCCCAGCATTTT	CASSAPWAPSNQPQHF
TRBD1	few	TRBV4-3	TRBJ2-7	TGCGCCAGCAGCCAAGAGGGACAGCCCTACGAGCAGTACTTC	CASSQEGQPYEQYF
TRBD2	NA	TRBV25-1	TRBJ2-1	TGTGCCAGCAGTCCGGGGGACTACCAAGAGCAGTTCTTC	CASSPGDYQEQFF
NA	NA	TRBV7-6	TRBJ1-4	TGTGCCAGCAGTGCGAAGGGGGGTTTCAGGGAAAAACTGTTTTTT	CASSAKGGFREKLFF
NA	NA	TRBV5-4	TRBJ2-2	TGTGCCAGCAGCTTTAGTCCCACCGGGGAGCTGTTTTTT	CASSFSPTGELFF
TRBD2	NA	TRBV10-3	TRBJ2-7	TGTGCCATCAGTACCCGGACTAGTCTAACCTACGAGCAGTACTTC	CAISTRTSLTYEQYF
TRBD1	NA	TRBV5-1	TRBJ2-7	TGCGCCAGCAGCTTGTCCGGGACAGGGATCTACGAGCAGTACTTC	CASSLSGTGIYEQYF
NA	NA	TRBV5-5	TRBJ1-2	TGTGCCAGCAGCTTGTCGGCAGCCACCCCGGAGGGCTACACCTTC	CASSLSAATPEGYTF
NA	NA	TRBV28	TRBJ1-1	TGTGCCAGCAGTTTATCCGGCAGGCTGAACACTGAAGCTTTCTTT	CASSLSGRLNTEAFF
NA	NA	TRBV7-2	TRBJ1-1	TGTGCCAGCAGCTTAGGAACTGAAGCTTTCTTT	CASSLGTEAFF
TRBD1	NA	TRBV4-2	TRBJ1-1	TGTGCCAGCAGCCAAGTAGGGACAGGGGGCACTGAAGCTTTCTTT	CASSQVGTGGTEAFF
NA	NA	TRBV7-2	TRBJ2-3	TGTGCCAGCAGCTCTTTAGGGGGGAGGGAAGATACGCAGTATTTT	CASSSLGGREDTQYF
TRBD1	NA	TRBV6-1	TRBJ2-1	TGTGCCAGTACAGGGGGTTCCTACAATGAGCAGTTCTTC	CASTGGSYNEQFF
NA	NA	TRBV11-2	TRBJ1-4	TGTGCCAGCAGCGCTCAGATCGGTGCAACTAATGAAAAACTGTTTTTT	CASSAQIGATNEKLFF